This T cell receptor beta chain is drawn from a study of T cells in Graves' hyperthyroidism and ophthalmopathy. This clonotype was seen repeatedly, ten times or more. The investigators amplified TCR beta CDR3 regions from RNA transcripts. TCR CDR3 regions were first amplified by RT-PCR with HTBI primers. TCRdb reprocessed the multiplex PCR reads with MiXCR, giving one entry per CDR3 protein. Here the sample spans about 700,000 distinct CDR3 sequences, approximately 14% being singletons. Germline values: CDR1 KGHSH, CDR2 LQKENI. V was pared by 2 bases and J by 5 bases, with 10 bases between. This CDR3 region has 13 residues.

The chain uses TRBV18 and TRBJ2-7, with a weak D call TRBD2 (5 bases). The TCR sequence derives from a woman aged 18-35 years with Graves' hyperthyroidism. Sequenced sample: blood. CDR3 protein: CASSPRHGDEQYF. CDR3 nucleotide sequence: TGTGCCAGCTCACCAAGACACGGGGACGAGCAGTACTTC.